One T cell receptor (beta chain) is described in this entry. Unsorted whole blood yielded blood RNA, and germline DNA was extracted as well. This record comes from a study of tumor-infiltrating lymphocytes in primary liver carcinoma. From approximately 0.5 ug of total RNA, TCR beta-specific cDNA was reverse-transcribed using a constant-region primer. Slightly modified ARM-PCR served as the procedure for the TCR beta libraries. These libraries came from three rounds of nested multiplex PCR. TCRdb reprocessed the multiplex PCR reads via MiXCR and lists one record per CDR3 protein. Among over 250,000 distinct CDR3 sequences listed, 50% to 60% were seen once. The receptor's source is a young woman with primary liver carcinoma and hepatitis B virus infection. The sequenced material came from peripheral blood.

DNA for the CDR3: TGTGCCAGCAGCTTCAGACCGGGACAACTCTACGAGCAGTACTTC. This gives the protein CASSFRPGQLYEQYF. The chain recombines TRBV7-8 with TRBJ2-7; possible D gene TRBD1, 6 bases. V lost 3 bases and J 3 bases, leaving 15 bases between the germline ends. CDR3 length equals 15 residues. The V gene's germline CDR1 is SGHVS and CDR2 FQNEAQ.